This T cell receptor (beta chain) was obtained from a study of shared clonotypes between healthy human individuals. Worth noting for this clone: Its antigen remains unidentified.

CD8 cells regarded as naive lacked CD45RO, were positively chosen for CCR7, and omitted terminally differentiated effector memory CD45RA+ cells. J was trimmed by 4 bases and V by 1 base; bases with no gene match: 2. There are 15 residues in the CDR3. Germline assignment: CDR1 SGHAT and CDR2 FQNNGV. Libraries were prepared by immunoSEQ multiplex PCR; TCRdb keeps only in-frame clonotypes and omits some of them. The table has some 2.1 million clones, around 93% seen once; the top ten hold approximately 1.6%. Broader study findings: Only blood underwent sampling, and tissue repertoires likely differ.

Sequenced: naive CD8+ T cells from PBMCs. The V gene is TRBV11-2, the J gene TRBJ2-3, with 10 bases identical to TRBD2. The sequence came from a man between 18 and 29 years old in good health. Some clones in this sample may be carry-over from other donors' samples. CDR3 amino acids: CASSLGLAGADTQYF. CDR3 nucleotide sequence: TGTGCCAGCAGCTTAGGGCTAGCGGGAGCAGATACGCAGTATTTT.